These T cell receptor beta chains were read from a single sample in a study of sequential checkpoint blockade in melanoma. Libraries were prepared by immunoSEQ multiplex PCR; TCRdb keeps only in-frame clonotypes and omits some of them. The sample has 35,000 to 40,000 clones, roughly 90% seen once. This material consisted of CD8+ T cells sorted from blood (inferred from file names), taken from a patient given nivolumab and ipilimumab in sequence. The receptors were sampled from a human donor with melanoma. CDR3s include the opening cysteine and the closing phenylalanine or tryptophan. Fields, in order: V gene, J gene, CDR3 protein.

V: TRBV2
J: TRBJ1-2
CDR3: CASSRGQGGFNYGYTF

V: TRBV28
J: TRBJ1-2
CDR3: CASSLGQSPGYTF

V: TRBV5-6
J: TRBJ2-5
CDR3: CASSLVGGRIQETQYF

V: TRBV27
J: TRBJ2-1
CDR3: CAIRGLAGVDEQFF

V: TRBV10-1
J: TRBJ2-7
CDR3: CASSEASHSYEQYF

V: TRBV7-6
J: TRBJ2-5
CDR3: CASSPGLETQYF

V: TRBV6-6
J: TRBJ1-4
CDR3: CASSYATGGNEKLFF

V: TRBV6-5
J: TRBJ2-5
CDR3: CASSYVQGETQYF

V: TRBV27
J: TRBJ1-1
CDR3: CASSRDRGATEAFF

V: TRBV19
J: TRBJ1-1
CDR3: CASSSAGQGNTEAFF

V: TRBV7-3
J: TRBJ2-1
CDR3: CASSATRDRSYNEQFF

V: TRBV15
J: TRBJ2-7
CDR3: CATSRGLAATYEQYF

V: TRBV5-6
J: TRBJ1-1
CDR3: CASSGTDRAAEAFF

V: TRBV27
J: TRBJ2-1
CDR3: CASSPGLPPDEQFF

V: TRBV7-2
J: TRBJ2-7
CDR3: CASSFEPGFGEQYF

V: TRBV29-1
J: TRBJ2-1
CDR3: CSALAGVGNEQFF

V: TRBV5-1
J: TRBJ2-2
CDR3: CASSYGGDTGELFF

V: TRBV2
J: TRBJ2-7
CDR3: CASSEGTGREGEQYF

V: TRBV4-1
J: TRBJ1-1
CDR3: CASSHLGGLYTEAFF

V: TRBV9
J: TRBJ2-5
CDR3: CASSVQGTGQETQYF

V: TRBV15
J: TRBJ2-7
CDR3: CATSSSPNQGNGYEQYF

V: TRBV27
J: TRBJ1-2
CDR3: CASSHQLQGDYGYTF

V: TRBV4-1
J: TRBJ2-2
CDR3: CASSQEAAVGAGELFF

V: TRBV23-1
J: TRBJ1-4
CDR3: CASPGFDGGEKLFF

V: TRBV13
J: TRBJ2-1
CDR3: CASSLTQGQPLNNEQFF

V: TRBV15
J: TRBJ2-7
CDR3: CATSRDLRTGNYEQYF

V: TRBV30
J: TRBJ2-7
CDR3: CAVDASSYEQYF

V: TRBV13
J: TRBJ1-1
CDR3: CASSLSGETEAFF

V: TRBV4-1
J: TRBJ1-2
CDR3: CASSQDQGRDYGYTF

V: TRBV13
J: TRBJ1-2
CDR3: CASSLEQGGYGYTF

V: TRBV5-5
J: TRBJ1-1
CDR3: CASSPTVTEAFF

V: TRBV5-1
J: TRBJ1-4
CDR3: CASSTRQEVGEKLFF

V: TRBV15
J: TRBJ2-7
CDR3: CATSRAGTGNEQYF

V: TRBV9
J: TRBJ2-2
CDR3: CATNSGTNTGELFF

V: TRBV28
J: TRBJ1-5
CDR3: CATRQGTFSNQPQHF

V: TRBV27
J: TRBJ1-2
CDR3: CASRGQTYGYTF

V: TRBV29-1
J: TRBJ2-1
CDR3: CSVEEDSGVTSYNEQFF

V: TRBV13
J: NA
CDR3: CASSLNRKANEQYF

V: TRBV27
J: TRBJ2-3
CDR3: CASSSQGGTQYF

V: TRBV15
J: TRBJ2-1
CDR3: CATSKRRGGYNEQFF

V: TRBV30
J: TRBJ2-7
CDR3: CAWSSPRTGLPYEQYF

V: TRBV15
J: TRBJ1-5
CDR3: CATSRERQYSNQPQHF

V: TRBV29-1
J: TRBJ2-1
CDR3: CSVEELTNEQFF

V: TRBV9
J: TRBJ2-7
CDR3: CASSATGSYEQYF

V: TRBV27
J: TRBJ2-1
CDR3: CASSYVTDPEQFF